These 4 T cell receptor beta chains were all obtained from the same sample, sequenced in a study of early T cells in non-severe SARS-CoV-2 infection. MiXCR was run by TCRdb on the 5' RACE reads, yielding one entry per CDR3 protein. The table records fewer than 70,000 distinct CDR3 sequences, approximately 4.6% of them present only once. The sample consisted of whole blood, taken at baseline. The source of these receptors is an adult who was a healthcare worker with PCR-confirmed SARS-CoV-2 infection or an uninfected control (not recorded which). The donor label of this sample is uncertain.

This clonotype was seen a few times. The chain carries TRBV7-8 and TRBJ2-4; D is undetermined. The germline V and J ends were trimmed by 5 bases and 1 base, with 12 bases remaining between them. This CDR3 region has 15 residues. The germline gives CDR1 SGHVS, CDR2 FQNEAQ. This CDR3 reads CASSRPDSAKNIQYF. The CDR3 DNA reads as TGTGCCAGCAGCCGGCCCGATTCGGCCAAAAACATTCAGTACTTC. Full variable domain (outside the CDR3, taken from reference TRBV7-8 and TRBJ2-4): GAGVSQSPRYKVAKRGQDVALRCDPISGHVSLFWYQQALGQGPEFLTYFQNEAQLDKSGLPSDRFFAERPEGSVSTLKIQRTQQEDSAVYLCASSRPDSAKNIQYFGAGTRLSVL.

This clonotype showed up many times. V gene TRBV7-9 combines with J gene TRBJ2-7; no definite D call. CDR3 size: 12 residues. Germline V CDR1 and CDR2: SEHNR, FQNEAQ (reference sequence). Trimming took off 0 bases at V and 4 bases at J, with 4 bases between the two ends. CDR3 sequence: CASSLAPYEQYF. CDR3 DNA: TGTGCCAGCAGCTTAGCGCCGTACGAGCAGTACTTC.

The chain has TRBV28 and TRBJ2-1; 7 bases line up with TRBD2. Germline CDR1 MDHEN, CDR2 SYDVKM. V shed 3 bases and J 5 bases; nucleotides not matched to a gene: 7. The CDR3 runs to 15 residues. The CDR3 DNA sequence: TGTGCCAGCAGTTTTTCGGGGGGTCGCCACAATGAGCAGTTCTTC. The encoded protein is CASSFSGGRHNEQFF.

There are many counts of this clonotype. CDR3 region: CAIGLSGGAGTDTQYF. The CDR3 nucleotides are TGTGCCATCGGTTTAAGCGGGGGGGCCGGCACAGATACGCAGTATTTT. This sequence joins TRBV10-3 and TRBJ2-3, with 10 bases fitting TRBD2. With V trimmed by 8 bases and J by 1 base, 9 bases remained unmatched. Germline CDR1 is ENHRY and CDR2 is SYGVKD. This CDR3 spans 16 amino acids.